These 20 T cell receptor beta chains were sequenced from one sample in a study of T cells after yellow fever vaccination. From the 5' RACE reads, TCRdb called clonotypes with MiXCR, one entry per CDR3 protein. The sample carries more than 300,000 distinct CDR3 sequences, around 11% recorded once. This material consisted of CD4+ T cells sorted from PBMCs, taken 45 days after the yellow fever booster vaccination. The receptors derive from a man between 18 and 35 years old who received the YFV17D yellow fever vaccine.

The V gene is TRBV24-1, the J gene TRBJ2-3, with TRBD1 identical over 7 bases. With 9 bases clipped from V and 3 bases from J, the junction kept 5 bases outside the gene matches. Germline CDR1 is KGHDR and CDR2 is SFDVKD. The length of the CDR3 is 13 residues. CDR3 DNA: TGTGCCACCGAGGGACAGCAGACAGATACGCAGTATTTT. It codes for CATEGQQTDTQYF.

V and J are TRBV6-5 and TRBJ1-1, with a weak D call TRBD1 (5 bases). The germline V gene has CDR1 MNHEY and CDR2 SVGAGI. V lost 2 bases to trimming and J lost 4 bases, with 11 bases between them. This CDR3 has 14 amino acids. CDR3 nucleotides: TGTGCCAGCAGTTACACCCGCGACAGCACTGAAGCTTTCTTT. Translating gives CASSYTRDSTEAFF.

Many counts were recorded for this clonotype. The CDR3 region is CASSQNLGPYGTGAFF. In nucleotides, the CDR3 is TGTGCCAGCAGCCAAAACCTTGGGCCTTACGGGACAGGGGCTTTCTTT. The chain recombines TRBV3-1 with TRBJ1-1; 9 nucleotides line up with TRBD1. This CDR3 is 16 amino acids long. V lost 2 bases and J lost 11; bases outside the gene matches: 15. Germline CDR1 is LGHDT and CDR2 is YNNKEL (reference sequence).

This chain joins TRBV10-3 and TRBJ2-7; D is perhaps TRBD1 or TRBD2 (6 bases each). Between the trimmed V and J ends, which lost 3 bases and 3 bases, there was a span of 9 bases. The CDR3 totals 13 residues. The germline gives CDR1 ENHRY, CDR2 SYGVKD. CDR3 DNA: TGTGCCATCAGTGACGAGGGGGGCTACGAGCAGTACTTC. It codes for CAISDEGGYEQYF.

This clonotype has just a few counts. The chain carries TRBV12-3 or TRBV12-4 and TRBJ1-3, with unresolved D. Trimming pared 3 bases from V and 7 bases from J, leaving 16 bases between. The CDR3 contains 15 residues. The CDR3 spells CASSFSSNPLNTIYF. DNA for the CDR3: TGTGCCAGCAGTTTTTCGTCCAACCCGTTGAACACCATATATTTT.

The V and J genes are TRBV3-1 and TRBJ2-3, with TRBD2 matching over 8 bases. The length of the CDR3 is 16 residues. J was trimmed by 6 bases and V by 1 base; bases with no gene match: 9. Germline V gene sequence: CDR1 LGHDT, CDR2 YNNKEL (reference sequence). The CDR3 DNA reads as TGTGCCAGCAGCCAAGGAACTAGCGGCCTCTTCGATACGCAGTATTTT. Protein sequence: CASSQGTSGLFDTQYF.

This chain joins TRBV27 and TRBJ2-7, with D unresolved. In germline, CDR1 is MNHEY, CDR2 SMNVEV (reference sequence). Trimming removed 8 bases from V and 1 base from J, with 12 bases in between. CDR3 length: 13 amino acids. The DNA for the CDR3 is TGTGCCAGCGAGGACCAGGCGTCCTACGAGCAGTACTTC. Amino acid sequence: CASEDQASYEQYF.

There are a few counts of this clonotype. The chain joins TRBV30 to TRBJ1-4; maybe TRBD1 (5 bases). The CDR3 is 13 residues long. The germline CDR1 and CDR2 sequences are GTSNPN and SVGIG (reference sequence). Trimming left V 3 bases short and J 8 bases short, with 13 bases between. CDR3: CAWRARWGEKLFF. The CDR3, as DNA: TGTGCCTGGAGAGCCCGGTGGGGCGAAAAACTGTTTTTT.

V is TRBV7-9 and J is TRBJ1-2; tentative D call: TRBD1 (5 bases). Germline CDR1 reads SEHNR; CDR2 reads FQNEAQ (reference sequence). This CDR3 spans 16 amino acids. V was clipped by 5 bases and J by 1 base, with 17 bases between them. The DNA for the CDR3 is TGTGCCAGCAGCCACCCCCCCAGGGATGGTAACTATGGCTACACCTTC. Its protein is CASSHPPRDGNYGYTF.

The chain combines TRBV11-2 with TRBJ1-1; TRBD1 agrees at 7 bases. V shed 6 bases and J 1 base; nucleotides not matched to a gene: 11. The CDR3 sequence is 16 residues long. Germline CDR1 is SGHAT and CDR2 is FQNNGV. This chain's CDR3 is CASRRVGGQRNTEAFF. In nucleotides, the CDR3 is TGTGCCAGCAGAAGGGTTGGGGGACAGAGGAACACTGAAGCTTTCTTT.

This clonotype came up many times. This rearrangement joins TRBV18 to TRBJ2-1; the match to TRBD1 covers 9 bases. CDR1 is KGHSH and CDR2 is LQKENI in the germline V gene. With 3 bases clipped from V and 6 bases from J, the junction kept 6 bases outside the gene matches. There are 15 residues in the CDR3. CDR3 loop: CASSPLGQGTNEQFF. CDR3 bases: TGTGCCAGCTCACCTCTAGGACAGGGGACCAATGAGCAGTTCTTC.

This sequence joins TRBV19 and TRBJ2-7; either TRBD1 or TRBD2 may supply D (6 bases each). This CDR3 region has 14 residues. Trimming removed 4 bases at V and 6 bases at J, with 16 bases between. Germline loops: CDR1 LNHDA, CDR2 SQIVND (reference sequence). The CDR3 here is CASSRGPGGLEQYF. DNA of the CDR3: TGTGCCAGTAGTAGAGGCCCCGGGGGCCTCGAGCAGTACTTC.

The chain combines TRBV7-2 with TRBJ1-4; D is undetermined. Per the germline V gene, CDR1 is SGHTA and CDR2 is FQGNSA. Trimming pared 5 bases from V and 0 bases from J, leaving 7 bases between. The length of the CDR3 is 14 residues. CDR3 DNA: TGTGCCAGCAGCGCGAGTGCAACTAATGAAAAACTGTTTTTT. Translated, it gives CASSASATNEKLFF.

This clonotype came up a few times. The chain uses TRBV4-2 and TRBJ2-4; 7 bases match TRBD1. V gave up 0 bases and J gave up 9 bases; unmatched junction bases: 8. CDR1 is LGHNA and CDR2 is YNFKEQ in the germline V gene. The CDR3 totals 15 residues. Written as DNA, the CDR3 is TGTGCCAGCAGCCAAGACAGACAGGGAAGCGGCATTCAGTACTTC. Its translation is CASSQDRQGSGIQYF.

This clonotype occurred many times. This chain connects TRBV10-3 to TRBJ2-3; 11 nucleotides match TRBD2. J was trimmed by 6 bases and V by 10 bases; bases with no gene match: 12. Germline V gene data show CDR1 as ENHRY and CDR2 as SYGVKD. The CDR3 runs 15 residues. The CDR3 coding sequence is TGTGCCACAAATCCAACTAGCGGGGGCGAGGATACGCAGTATTTT. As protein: CATNPTSGGEDTQYF.

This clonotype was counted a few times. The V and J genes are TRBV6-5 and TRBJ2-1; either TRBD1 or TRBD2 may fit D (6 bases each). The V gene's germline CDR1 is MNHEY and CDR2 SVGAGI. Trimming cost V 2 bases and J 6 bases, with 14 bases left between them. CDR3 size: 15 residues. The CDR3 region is CASSYGGQFFNEQFF. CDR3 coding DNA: TGTGCCAGCAGTTACGGGGGGCAGTTCTTCAATGAGCAGTTCTTC.

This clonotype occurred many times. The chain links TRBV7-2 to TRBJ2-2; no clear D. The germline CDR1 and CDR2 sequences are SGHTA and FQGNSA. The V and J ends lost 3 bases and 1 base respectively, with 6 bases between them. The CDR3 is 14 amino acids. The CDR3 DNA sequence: TGTGCCAGCAGCTTCCGTCTGAACACCGGGGAGCTGTTTTTT. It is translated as CASSFRLNTGELFF.

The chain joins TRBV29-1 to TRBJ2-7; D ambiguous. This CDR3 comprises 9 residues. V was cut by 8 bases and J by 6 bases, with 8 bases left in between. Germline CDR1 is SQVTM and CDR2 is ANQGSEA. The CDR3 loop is CSLMGEQYF. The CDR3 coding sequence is TGCAGCCTTATGGGCGAGCAGTACTTC.

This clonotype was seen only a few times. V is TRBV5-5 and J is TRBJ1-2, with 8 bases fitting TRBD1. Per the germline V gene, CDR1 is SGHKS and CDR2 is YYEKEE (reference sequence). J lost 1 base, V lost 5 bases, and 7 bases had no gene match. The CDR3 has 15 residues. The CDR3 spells CASSFGQGGNYGYTF. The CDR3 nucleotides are TGTGCCAGCAGTTTCGGACAGGGTGGTAACTATGGCTACACCTTC.

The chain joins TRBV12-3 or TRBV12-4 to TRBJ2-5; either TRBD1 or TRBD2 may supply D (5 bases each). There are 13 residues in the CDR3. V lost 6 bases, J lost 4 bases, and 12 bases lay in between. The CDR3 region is CASSRDVGETQYF. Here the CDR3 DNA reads TGTGCCAGCAGCCGGGACGTCGGAGAGACCCAGTACTTC.